This TCR beta chain appears in the sequencing data of a study of blood T cell repertoires in COVID-19. On the study more broadly: T cells, B-cell-depleted T cells, or PBMCs supplied cDNA or gDNA.

This clone was counted between two and nine times. The CDR3 totals 15 residues. CDR1 and CDR2 (germline): SEHNR, FQNEAQ (reference sequence). Trimming removed 5 bases at V and 3 bases at J, with 15 bases between. As originally analysed: From reference gene primer amplification, estimates of nucleated cell counts were derived. Here immunoSEQ multiplex PCR was the method, and the copy in TCRdb shows in-frame clones only, minus some. V, J and clone size are those of that table, while D and trimming were read from the DNA. The sample has roughly 150,000 clones; 88% are singletons. The sample comprised peripheral blood. V gene TRBV7-9 combines with J gene TRBJ2-3, with a possible D match to TRBD2 (5 bases). The source of this sequence is a human donor in a cohort sampled during active COVID-19. The CDR3 region is CASSQTDSFTDTQYF. For the CDR3, the DNA is TGTGCCAGCAGCCAAACGGACTCTTTTACAGATACGCAGTATTTT.